One and the same sample provided the 15 T cell receptor beta chains below, sequenced in a study of OX40 agonist ivuxolimab in advanced cancers. Clones were sequenced by immunoSEQ multiplex PCR, and TCRdb holds only the in-frame ones, with some missing. The sample carries fewer than 85,000 clones, 70% to 90% recorded once. The sample here was CD4+ or CD8+ T cells sorted from blood, taken in a trial of the OX40 agonist ivuxolimab. These receptors came from an adult with an advanced solid tumor such as melanoma, head and neck, liver or kidney cancer.

This CDR3 is CAWSPGARGNSPLHF. The CDR3 DNA follows: TGTGCCTGGAGTCCAGGGGCCAGGGGGAATTCACCCCTCCACTTT. The chain joins TRBV30 to TRBJ1-6; TRBD1 agrees at 7 bases. V was pared by 2 bases and J by 7 bases, with 8 bases of the junction left unmatched. Germline V gene sequence: CDR1 GTSNPN, CDR2 SVGIG (reference sequence). CDR3 length equals 15 residues.

This chain connects TRBV5-4 to TRBJ2-1, with D tentatively TRBD2 (5 bases). The CDR3 sequence is 13 residues long. The V and J ends lost 3 bases and 7 bases respectively, with 11 bases between them. CDR1 is SGHNT, CDR2 YYREEE, per germline (reference sequence). The CDR3 DNA sequence: TGTGCCAGCAGCTCAGGACTGCTTAATGAGCAGTTCTTC. Translated: CASSSGLLNEQFF.

The V and J genes are TRBV6-4 and TRBJ2-2; no definite D call. The CDR3 has 13 residues. Trimming took 1 base from V and 6 from J, leaving 6 bases between them. Germline V gene data show CDR1 as MRHNA and CDR2 as SNTAGT. CDR3 amino acids: CASSDWGSGELFF. The CDR3 nucleotides are TGTGCCAGCAGTGACTGGGGTTCCGGGGAGCTGTTTTTT.

Only a few counts were recorded for this clone. The V gene is TRBV2, the J gene TRBJ1-2; D is possibly TRBD1 (6 bases). CDR1 and CDR2 (germline): SNHLY, FYNNEI. The ends were cut back, 7 bases at V and 7 bases at J, with 16 bases in the middle. The CDR3 contains 13 residues. CDR3 sequence reads: CASKETGAGGYTF. Written as DNA, the CDR3 is TGTGCCAGCAAAGAGACAGGAGCTGGTGGCTACACCTTC.

The chain recombines TRBV7-2 with TRBJ1-2; a weak D match, TRBD1 (5 bases). The V and J ends lost 1 base and 2 bases respectively, with 8 bases between them. The CDR3 is 14 amino acids. CDR1 and CDR2 (germline): SGHTA, FQGNSA. The CDR3: CASSLGGGNYGYTF. DNA for the CDR3: TGTGCCAGCAGCTTAGGGGGCGGAAACTATGGCTACACCTTC.

The chain recombines TRBV14 with TRBJ1-6; D not certain. This CDR3 is built from 13 residues. Trimming shortened V by 4 bases and J by 7 bases, and 8 bases separated the two germline ends. Looked up from germline, CDR1 is SGHDN and CDR2 is FVKESK. The CDR3 protein is CASSPFSNSPLHF. CDR3 coding DNA: TGTGCCAGCAGCCCTTTTTCAAATTCACCCCTCCACTTT. Full variable domain (missing parts from reference TRBV14 and TRBJ1-6): EAGVTQFPSHSVIEKGQTVTLRCDPISGHDNLYWYRRVMGKEIKFLLHFVKESKQDESGMPNNRFLAERTGGTYSTLKVQPAELEDSGVYFCASSPFSNSPLHFGNGTRLTVT.

The chain has TRBV21-1 and TRBJ1-1; the D call of TRBD1 is as the table states it, not checked on the DNA. TRBV21-1 is given as a pseudogene. There are 17 residues in the CDR3. CDR3 sequence (DNA): TGTGCCAGCAGCAAAGACTCATACAGGGGGGAGAACACTGAAGCTTTCTTT. Protein sequence: CASSKDSYRGENTEAFF.

Notes on this clone: At one of its ends the junction is not consistent with the germline gene, which may arise from a read error. The rearrangement uses TRBV7-7 and TRBJ2-3; D remains unclear. The length of the CDR3 is 14 residues. Germline V gives CDR1 SSHAT, CDR2 FNYEAQ (reference sequence). The CDR3 protein is CASSPSPSTDTQYF. The CDR3 DNA reads TGTGCTAGCAGCCCTAGTCCTAGCACAGATACGCAGTATTTT.

The chain has TRBV10-1 and TRBJ1-5; the D is unclear. The CDR3 is made up of 12 amino acids. V was clipped by 3 bases and J by 9 bases, with 9 bases between them. Germline loops: CDR1 WNHNN, CDR2 SYGVQD (reference sequence). DNA for the CDR3: TGCGCCAGCAGTGATGACCGGAGGCCCCAGCATTTT. This gives the protein CASSDDRRPQHF.

This sequence joins TRBV5-1 and TRBJ1-2, with 7 bases identical to TRBD1. The CDR3 totals 14 residues. With 4 bases clipped from V and 7 bases from J, the junction kept 10 bases outside the gene matches. The V gene's germline CDR1 is SGHRS and CDR2 YFSETQ. Here the CDR3 reads CASSPRDSRSGYTF. CDR3 coding DNA: TGCGCCAGCAGCCCGAGGGACAGTCGCTCTGGCTACACCTTC.

The chain employs TRBV19 and TRBJ1-2; D call uncertain. Germline V gene sequence: CDR1 LNHDA, CDR2 SQIVND (reference sequence). This CDR3 contains 13 residues. Trimming took off 7 bases at V and 4 bases at J, with 13 bases between the two ends. The CDR3 DNA follows: TGTGCCAGTACGCGCGATGGGTCCTATGGCTACACCTTC. Amino acid sequence: CASTRDGSYGYTF.

The V call is TRBV2, the J call TRBJ1-2; D perhaps matches TRBD1 (5 bases). The CDR3 has 14 amino acids. CDR1 and CDR2 (germline): SNHLY, FYNNEI. Deletions cut 5 bases from V and 4 bases from J, with 14 bases between. CDR3 sequence: CASSFQGGTYGYTF. The CDR3 bases are TGTGCCAGCAGTTTTCAAGGAGGGACCTATGGCTACACCTTC.

The gene calls are TRBV19 and TRBJ2-1; 9 bases agree with TRBD1. This CDR3 comprises 14 residues. Germline CDR1 LNHDA, CDR2 SQIVND (reference sequence). Losses at the gene ends were 2 bases for V and 9 bases for J; bases not matched to a gene: 5. The CDR3 here is CASSIRGTGTEQFF. DNA of the CDR3: TGTGCCAGTAGTATACGGGGGACAGGGACTGAGCAGTTCTTC.

The chain joins TRBV7-2 to TRBJ1-4; D is ambiguous. The CDR3 extends over 13 amino acids. Germline V gene data show CDR1 as SGHTA and CDR2 as FQGNSA. The V and J ends lost 3 bases and 0 bases respectively, with 2 bases between them. The CDR3 protein is CASSFATNEKLFF. CDR3 nucleotides: TGTGCCAGCAGCTTCGCAACTAATGAAAAACTGTTTTTT. Complete variable domain (other parts from reference TRBV7-2 and TRBJ1-4): GAGVSQSPSNKVTEKGKDVELRCDPISGHTALYWYRQSLGQGLEFLIYFQGNSAPDKSGLPSDRFSAERTGGSVSTLTIQRTQQEDSAVYLCASSFATNEKLFFGSGTQLSVL.

The V and J genes are TRBV4-2 and TRBJ2-1; D is undetermined. The V and J ends lost 1 base and 8 bases respectively, with 6 bases between them. The CDR3 has 12 amino acids. The germline CDR1 and CDR2 sequences are LGHNA and YNFKEQ. The CDR3 DNA follows: TGTGCCAGCAGCCAAGGGTGGGATGAGCAGTTCTTC. Translating gives CASSQGWDEQFF.